One TCR beta chain is described in this entry. Germline CDR1 LGHDT, CDR2 YNNKEL (reference sequence). This CDR3 region has 14 residues. The data derive from a study of T cells expressing NK-cell markers. Reprocessing the 5' RACE reads, TCRdb reports a single entry for every CDR3 protein and omits DNA. The sample's table shows some 450,000 distinct CDR3 sequences. Specimen: blood T cells: a sorted CD56 or NKG2C T cell subset, CD4+ or CD8+ T cells, or bulk PBMC T cells (not recorded which). This TCR came from a woman between 18 and 75 years old in good health. This chain connects TRBV3-1 to TRBJ2-7; the TCRdb call, TRBD1, lacks DNA for checking. Here the CDR3 reads CASSQEGGGYEQYF.